Each of the 28 T cell receptor beta chains below was sequenced from the same sample in a study of blood T cell repertoires in COVID-19. Here immunoSEQ multiplex PCR was the method, and the copy in TCRdb shows in-frame clones only, minus some. In the table there are about 140,000 clones, just under 90% of which are singletons. Sequenced sample: peripheral blood. The receptor source for this set is a middle-aged woman with acute or convalescent COVID-19.

V gene TRBV5-4 combines with J gene TRBJ1-1; TRBD1 matches at 12 bases. The germline CDR1 and CDR2 sequences are SGHNT and YYREEE (reference sequence). V shed 3 bases and J 5 bases; nucleotides not matched to a gene: 5. This CDR3 region has 15 residues. CDR3 sequence reads: CASSWEGQGATEAFF. In DNA, the CDR3 is TGTGCCAGCAGCTGGGAGGGACAGGGGGCAACTGAAGCTTTCTTT. The entire variable domain, with the rest obtained from reference TRBV5-4 and TRBJ1-1, is as follows: ETGVTQSPTHLIKTRGQQVTLRCSSQSGHNTVSWYQQALGQGPQFIFQYYREEENGRGNFPPRFSGLQFPNYSSELNVNALELDDSALYLCASSWEGQGATEAFFGQGTRLTVV.

The gene calls are TRBV7-9 and TRBJ2-7; D possibly corresponds to TRBD1 (5 bases). The CDR3 sequence is 19 residues long. CDR1 and CDR2 from the germline V gene are SEHNR and FQNEAQ (reference sequence). The germline V and J ends were trimmed by 1 base and 3 bases, with 25 bases remaining between them. CDR3: CASSLERPTAQLRGYEQYF. The CDR3 DNA reads TGTGCCAGCAGCTTAGAACGGCCGACAGCCCAACTTCGAGGCTACGAGCAGTACTTC.

The chain couples TRBV7-6 to TRBJ1-3; perhaps TRBD1 as D (6 bases). The V end was cut by 4 bases, the J end by 0 bases, with 10 bases between. Germline values: CDR1 SGHVS, CDR2 FNYEAQ. This CDR3 comprises 15 residues. The CDR3 DNA follows: TGTGCCAGCAGCTCGCGAGGGGGCTCTGGAAACACCATATATTTT. Its translation is CASSSRGGSGNTIYF.

This clone has only one observation. This chain connects TRBV2 to TRBJ2-3, with D tentatively TRBD1 (7 bases). Germline loops: CDR1 SNHLY, CDR2 FYNNEI. The CDR3 is 15 residues long. V lost 6 bases, J lost 0 bases, and 13 bases lay in between. The DNA for the CDR3 is TGTGCCAGCAGCGTACAGGGGACTAGCACAGATACGCAGTATTTT. Amino acid sequence: CASSVQGTSTDTQYF.

The V call is TRBV5-4, the J call TRBJ2-5, with 11 bases that match TRBD1. Trimming took 4 bases from V and 6 from J; bases not matched to a gene: 8. Looked up from germline, CDR1 is SGHNT and CDR2 is YYREEE (reference sequence). The CDR3 consists of 15 residues. The CDR3 loop is CASSLGQGVEKTQYF. CDR3 in DNA: TGTGCCAGCAGCCTGGGACAGGGGGTGGAAAAGACCCAGTACTTC.

The sample holds one count of this clone. DNA of the CDR3: TGTGCCAGCAAAGACAGATACAATGAGCAGTTCTTC. This gives the protein CASKDRYNEQFF. This rearrangement joins TRBV6-5 to TRBJ2-1, with D perhaps matching TRBD1 (5 bases). Trimming pared 7 bases from V and 4 bases from J, leaving 8 bases between. This CDR3 spans 12 amino acids. Looked up from germline, CDR1 is MNHEY and CDR2 is SVGAGI.

As DNA, the CDR3 is TGTGCCAGCAGGTCTACAGGGGGCTCGGACACCGGGGAGCTGTTTTTT. Translated, it gives CASRSTGGSDTGELFF. The chain combines TRBV2 with TRBJ2-2, with 9 bases matching TRBD1. CDR1 and CDR2 (germline): SNHLY, FYNNEI. The ends lost 6 bases at V and 3 bases at J; junction bases unmatched: 8. CDR3 size: 16 residues.

This clone was picked up one time. This chain links TRBV7-2 with TRBJ2-1; possible D gene TRBD2, 6 bases. CDR1 and CDR2 (germline): SGHTA, FQGNSA. CDR3 length equals 14 residues. Trimming cost V 6 bases and J 7 bases, with 16 bases left between them. CDR3 nucleotide sequence: TGTGCCAGCAGGCCCGGAGGGCCTAGAAATGAGCAGTTCTTC. Its protein is CASRPGGPRNEQFF. The variable domain in full, completed from reference TRBV7-2 and TRBJ2-1, reads GAGVSQSPSNKVTEKGKDVELRCDPISGHTALYWYRQSLGQGLEFLIYFQGNSAPDKSGLPSDRFSAERTGGSVSTLTIQRTQQEDSAVYLCASRPGGPRNEQFFGPGTRLTVL.

The rearrangement links TRBV7-9 to TRBJ1-4; TRBD1 agrees at 9 bases. Germline loops: CDR1 SEHNR, CDR2 FQNEAQ (reference sequence). CDR3 size: 15 residues. V lost 5 bases, J lost 8 bases, and 9 bases stayed unmatched. CDR3 amino acids: CASSPSGTGKEKLFF. The CDR3 region has the DNA TGTGCCAGCAGCCCATCCGGGACAGGGAAGGAAAAACTGTTTTTT.

Note on this clone: Additional DNA sequences in this sample encode the identical CDR3. The V and J genes are TRBV29-1 and TRBJ1-1; D is perhaps TRBD1 (6 bases). Germline V gene sequence: CDR1 SQVTM, CDR2 ANQGSEA. The length of the CDR3 is 12 residues. V was clipped by 6 bases and J by 2 bases, with 10 bases between them. CDR3 sequence reads: CSVEQGNTEAFF. In nucleotides, the CDR3 is TGCAGCGTAGAACAGGGAAACACTGAAGCTTTCTTT.

This clone was counted at least ten times. The genes are TRBV4-3 and TRBJ2-2; weak D call: TRBD2 (7 bases). The CDR3 extends over 15 amino acids. The ends were cut back, 6 bases at V and 5 bases at J, with 16 bases in the middle. Per the germline V gene, CDR1 is LGHNA and CDR2 is YSLEER. CDR3 bases: TGCGCCAGCAGAGACACAGGGAGGGGGACCGGGGAGCTGTTTTTT. This gives the protein CASRDTGRGTGELFF.

J is TRBJ1-2 and V is TRBV18; tentative D call: TRBD1 (5 bases). The ends were cut back, 2 bases at V and 5 bases at J, with 12 bases in the middle. Germline lookup yields CDR1 KGHSH and CDR2 LQKENI. The CDR3 covers 14 residues. The CDR3 loop is CASSPDHGGYGYTF. The CDR3 bases are TGTGCCAGCTCACCAGATCACGGGGGGTATGGCTACACCTTC. Looking up the rest from reference TRBV18 and TRBJ1-2 gives the full variable domain: NAGVMQNPRHLVRRRGQEARLRCSPMKGHSHVYWYRQLPEEGLKFMVYLQKENIIDESGMPKERFSAEFPKEGPSILRIQQVVRGDSAAYFCASSPDHGGYGYTFGSGTRLTVV.

The rearrangement joins TRBV7-2 to TRBJ2-1; 9 bases are a match to TRBD2. The CDR3 runs to 16 residues. J was trimmed by 1 base and V by 0 bases; bases with no gene match: 1. CDR1 and CDR2 (germline): SGHTA, FQGNSA. CDR3 sequence reads: CASSLASGGSYNEQFF. CDR3 DNA sequence: TGTGCCAGCAGCTTAGCTAGCGGGGGTTCCTACAATGAGCAGTTCTTC.

V gene TRBV9 combines with J gene TRBJ2-7; D might be TRBD1 (6 bases). Between the trimmed V and J ends, which lost 3 bases and 2 bases, there was a span of 15 bases. Germline V gives CDR1 SGDLS, CDR2 YYNGEE. This CDR3 region has 15 residues. CDR3 coding DNA: TGTGCCAGCAGCGGCGGATCAGGGGCGACCTACGAGCAGTACTTC. As protein: CASSGGSGATYEQYF.

V and J are TRBV27 and TRBJ1-2; D call uncertain. The germline V gene has CDR1 MNHEY and CDR2 SMNVEV (reference sequence). The CDR3 contains 15 residues. V was clipped by 3 bases and J by 2 bases, with 13 bases between them. The DNA of the CDR3 is TGTGCCAGCAGTTTTATGTCGACTGTGAACTATGGCTACACCTTC. This gives the protein CASSFMSTVNYGYTF.

The rearrangement links TRBV27 to TRBJ1-3; D gene unclear. V lost 1 base to trimming and J lost 4 bases, with 8 bases between them. Per germline, CDR1 MNHEY and CDR2 SMNVEV (reference sequence). The CDR3 sequence is 14 residues long. For the CDR3, the DNA is TGTGCCAGCAGTTTATGGCCCAGGGGAAACACCATATATTTT. Translating gives CASSLWPRGNTIYF.

The rearrangement uses TRBV28 and TRBJ1-5; the D gene is possibly TRBD1 (6 bases). The V end lost 6 bases, the J end lost 4 bases, and 16 bases lay between the germline ends. This CDR3 comprises 15 residues. Germline lookup yields CDR1 MDHEN and CDR2 SYDVKM. CDR3 nucleotide sequence: TGTGCCAGCAGACCCACAGGGTCGGGAAATCAGCCCCAGCATTTT. It codes for CASRPTGSGNQPQHF. The variable domain in full, completed from reference TRBV28 and TRBJ1-5, reads DVKVTQSSRYLVKRTGEKVFLECVQDMDHENMFWYRQDPGLGLRLIYFSYDVKMKEKGDIPEGYSVSREKKERFSLILESASTNQTSMYLCASRPTGSGNQPQHFGDGTRLSIL.

The rearrangement uses TRBV5-1 and TRBJ2-1, with 7 bases that match TRBD1. Germline V CDR1 and CDR2: SGHRS, YFSETQ. Unmatched junction bases numbered 3, after V lost 4 bases and J lost 2 bases. The CDR3 is made up of 14 amino acids. For the CDR3, the DNA is TGCGCCAGCAGCCCACAGGGGACCTACAATGAGCAGTTCTTC. Translating it yields CASSPQGTYNEQFF.

The rearrangement links TRBV6-5 to TRBJ1-5; D remains ambiguous. This CDR3 is built from 13 residues. Trimming removed 0 bases at V and 4 bases at J, with 4 bases between. Germline V CDR1 and CDR2: MNHEY, SVGAGI. The CDR3 is CASSYSANQPQHF. CDR3 bases: TGTGCCAGCAGTTACTCGGCTAATCAGCCCCAGCATTTT.

The chain couples TRBV27 to TRBJ1-4; TRBD1 agrees at 8 bases. The J segment lost 7 bases and the V segment lost 5 bases, leaving 6 bases of the junction unmatched. Germline V gene sequence: CDR1 MNHEY, CDR2 SMNVEV (reference sequence). The CDR3 totals 14 residues. DNA for the CDR3: TGTGCCAGCAGTCACACCACAGGGGGTGAAAAACTGTTTTTT. It codes for CASSHTTGGEKLFF.

V usage is TRBV5-1 and J usage is TRBJ2-5; D possibly corresponds to TRBD2 (6 bases). Germline-derived CDR1 and CDR2 are SGHRS and YFSETQ. Trimming left V 1 base short and J 5 bases short, with 15 bases between. CDR3 size: 15 residues. The CDR3 reads CASSLFGGIDETQYF. The DNA of the CDR3 is TGCGCCAGCAGCTTGTTTGGGGGGATCGATGAGACCCAGTACTTC.

This clone appeared a single time. The chain employs TRBV10-3 and TRBJ2-1, with 10 positions matching TRBD1. The CDR3 extends over 13 amino acids. CDR1 ENHRY and CDR2 SYGVKD come from the germline V gene. The trim removed 8 bases at V and 5 bases at J, leaving 3 bases unmatched. CDR3 sequence: CAIRGQGNNEQFF. The CDR3 region has the DNA TGTGCCATCCGGGGACAGGGGAACAATGAGCAGTTCTTC.

This chain connects TRBV5-8 to TRBJ1-1; 8 positions match TRBD1. CDR1 SGHTS and CDR2 YDEGEE come from the germline V gene. The CDR3 length is 15 residues. V lost 3 bases, J lost 7 bases, and 11 bases stayed unmatched. CDR3 sequence reads: CASSSTRTGKNEAFF. The CDR3 DNA sequence: TGTGCCAGCAGCTCGACAAGGACAGGGAAGAATGAAGCTTTCTTT.

The chain uses TRBV18 and TRBJ2-7; unclear D gene. Germline CDR1 and CDR2: KGHSH and LQKENI. V dropped 0 bases and J dropped 4 bases, with 7 bases sitting between them. This CDR3 has 13 amino acids. The CDR3 region is CASSPPLEYEQYF. The CDR3 nucleotides read TGTGCCAGCTCACCACCTCTCGAGTACGAGCAGTACTTC.

The chain uses TRBV30 and TRBJ2-2; 13 nucleotides match TRBD2. The CDR3 extends over 17 amino acids. Germline CDR1 and CDR2: GTSNPN and SVGIG (reference sequence). Trimming cost V 3 bases and J 4 bases; bases outside gene matches: 8. In DNA, the CDR3 is TGTGCCTGGAGCCGGGGACTAGCGGGGACGATCACCGGGGAGCTGTTTTTT. Its protein is CAWSRGLAGTITGELFF.

The genes are TRBV7-6 and TRBJ1-2; D is unclear. In germline, CDR1 is SGHVS, CDR2 FNYEAQ. There are 12 residues in the CDR3. V dropped 1 base and J dropped 10 bases, with 10 bases sitting between them. The DNA of the CDR3 is TGTGCCAGCAGCTTAGGTGGTGCGGCCTACACCTTC. Residues: CASSLGGAAYTF.

A remark on this clone: Other DNA sequences of this sample code for an identical CDR3. The rearrangement links TRBV7-9 to TRBJ1-1; D perhaps matches TRBD1 (5 bases). CDR1 and CDR2 from the germline V gene are SEHNR and FQNEAQ (reference sequence). CDR3 length: 14 residues. Trimming shortened V by 2 bases and J by 1 base, and 8 bases separated the two germline ends. CDR3 loop: CASSLLGANTEAFF. The CDR3 DNA sequence: TGTGCCAGCAGCTTACTAGGGGCGAACACTGAAGCTTTCTTT.

The gene calls are TRBV13 and TRBJ2-1; 11 nucleotides line up with TRBD2. Germline CDR1 PRHDT, CDR2 FYEKMQ (reference sequence). V lost 2 bases, J lost 4 bases, and 1 base stayed unmatched. The CDR3 is made up of 15 amino acids. CDR3 region: CASSLLAGGYNEQFF. CDR3 sequence (DNA): TGTGCCAGCAGCTTACTAGCGGGGGGTTACAATGAGCAGTTCTTC. The full variable domain, its missing parts supplied by reference TRBV13 and TRBJ2-1, is AAGVIQSPRHLIKEKRETATLKCYPIPRHDTVYWYQQGPGQDPQFLISFYEKMQSDKGSIPDRFSAQQFSDYHSELNMSSLELGDSALYFCASSLLAGGYNEQFFGPGTRLTVL.